The clone carrying this T cell receptor beta chain was seen only once. Antigen: not known. The source of the sample is a study of PD-1 blockade in mismatch repair-deficient tumors. General study points: Tumor-resident clones, often undetectable pretreatment in blood, expanded then contracted after pembrolizumab.

Assay: immunoSEQ multiplex PCR; the TCRdb copy retains only in-frame clones and omits some. Among 50,000 or so clones, over 60% were seen once, and the ten largest hold 2.5% to 4%. The sequenced sample was PBMCs, obtained before pembrolizumab treatment. This receptor was taken from an adult with mismatch repair-deficient cancer.

DNA of the CDR3: TGTGCCAGCAGTTTAAACGGGAGGAAGGAGACCCAGTACTTC. Translation: CASSLNGRKETQYF. The chain links TRBV27 to TRBJ2-5, with TRBD2 matching over 7 bases. The ends lost 2 bases at V and 5 bases at J; junction bases unmatched: 5. CDR3 length equals 14 residues. Germline V CDR1 and CDR2: MNHEY, SMNVEV (reference sequence).